These 14 T cell receptor beta chains were sequenced from one sample in a study of blood T cell repertoires in COVID-19. The table came from immunoSEQ multiplex PCR; TCRdb's copy has only in-frame clones and leaves some out. Counted here are about 300,000 clones, 80% to 95% occurring once; the ten biggest clones make up approximately 7.5%. Sequencing was done on a sample of peripheral blood. The source of these receptors is a woman in her twenties or thirties with COVID-19, enrolled during active disease.

This clone has a handful of counts. This chain links TRBV14 with TRBJ2-3; maybe TRBD1 (6 bases). The CDR3 length is 12 residues. From germline, CDR1 is SGHDN and CDR2 FVKESK. Trimming cost V 5 bases and J 7 bases, with 10 bases left between them. The CDR3 DNA reads TGTGCCAGCAGCATCAGGGGACATACGCAGTATTTT. Its translation is CASSIRGHTQYF.

The chain combines TRBV27 with TRBJ2-7, with 7 nucleotides matching TRBD2. Germline lookup yields CDR1 MNHEY and CDR2 SMNVEV (reference sequence). Trimming took 2 bases from V and 4 from J; bases not matched to a gene: 2. The CDR3 has 13 residues. The CDR3 DNA follows: TGTGCCAGCAGTTTAGGGGGGGGATACGAGCAGTACTTC. Encoded protein: CASSLGGGYEQYF.

As regards this clone: Within the sample, other DNA sequences also encode this same CDR3. The genes are TRBV29-1 and TRBJ2-7; TRBD2 agrees at 7 bases. The junction had 6 bases not matched to a gene; V was cut back by 6 bases and J by 4 bases. The CDR3 length is 12 residues. Germline CDR1 is SQVTM and CDR2 is ANQGSEA. Written as DNA, the CDR3 is TGCAGCGTCGCGGGAGAGACGTACGAGCAGTACTTC. Amino acid sequence: CSVAGETYEQYF.

This chain connects TRBV6-5 to TRBJ1-2, with D perhaps TRBD1 (6 bases). Trimming took 5 bases from V and 5 from J, leaving 15 bases between them. This CDR3 contains 14 residues. Germline values: CDR1 MNHEY, CDR2 SVGAGI. The CDR3 DNA reads as TGTGCCAGCAGTCAAACTGGGGGGGCGTATGGCTACACCTTC. Protein product: CASSQTGGAYGYTF.

V is TRBV27 and J is TRBJ2-1; 13 bases are shared with TRBD2. The CDR3 totals 17 residues. With 5 bases clipped from V and 8 bases from J, the junction kept 12 bases outside the gene matches. Germline-derived CDR1 and CDR2 are MNHEY and SMNVEV (reference sequence). CDR3 DNA: TGTGCCAGCAGTAAATCACCGGGACTAGCGGGATTTGATGAGCAGTTCTTC. Translation: CASSKSPGLAGFDEQFF.

V and J are TRBV7-8 and TRBJ2-1; 7 bases map to TRBD2. The CDR3 contains 14 residues. In germline, CDR1 is SGHVS, CDR2 FQNEAQ. J gave up 9 bases and V 1 base, and 6 bases lay outside the gene matches. CDR3 residues: CASSLGGRGPEQFF. The CDR3 nucleotides are TGTGCCAGCAGCTTAGGGGGGAGGGGACCTGAGCAGTTCTTC.

The chain couples TRBV6-5 to TRBJ2-2, with 8 bases fitting TRBD2. The CDR3 is made up of 14 amino acids. J was trimmed by 6 bases and V by 7 bases; bases with no gene match: 7. The germline CDR1 and CDR2 sequences are MNHEY and SVGAGI. DNA of the CDR3: TGTGCCAGCAAGACTAGCGTCTACCCCGGGGAGCTGTTTTTT. Its translation is CASKTSVYPGELFF.

The chain employs TRBV6-5 and TRBJ1-1; TRBD1 is a possible D gene (5 bases). CDR1 and CDR2 from the germline V gene are MNHEY and SVGAGI. This CDR3 has 15 residues. V shed 7 bases and J shed 1 base, with 16 bases lying between them. In nucleotides, the CDR3 is TGTGCCAGCACTCCACTGGGGCGGACGAACACTGAAGCTTTCTTT. Amino acids: CASTPLGRTNTEAFF.

V and J are TRBV5-5 and TRBJ2-1, with 7 bases identical to TRBD1. CDR3 size: 16 residues. The V gene end was trimmed by 5 bases and the J gene end by 2 bases; junction bases not matched to a gene: 10. CDR1 is SGHKS and CDR2 is YYEKEE in the germline V gene (reference sequence). The CDR3 coding sequence is TGTGCCAGCAGTCCTCCATGGGACAGCACCTACAATGAGCAGTTCTTC. Protein product: CASSPPWDSTYNEQFF.

This clone has only one observation. The chain combines TRBV7-3 with TRBJ2-1; 9 nucleotides match TRBD2. CDR1 SGHTA and CDR2 FQGTGA come from the germline V gene. CDR3 length equals 15 residues. The V and J ends lost 1 base and 10 bases, in that order; junction bases with no gene match: 8. CDR3 nucleotides: TGTGCCAGCAGCTTAAAGCCTAGCGGGGTGGGAGAGCAGTTCTTC. Its protein is CASSLKPSGVGEQFF.

V gene TRBV10-1 combines with J gene TRBJ1-3, with TRBD1 identical over 8 bases. The J segment lost 8 bases and the V segment lost 10 bases, leaving 13 bases of the junction unmatched. Germline-derived CDR1 and CDR2 are WNHNN and SYGVQD (reference sequence). The CDR3 consists of 14 residues. CDR3 residues: CAIRKQTGVDTIYF. CDR3 bases: TGCGCCATCAGAAAGCAGACAGGGGTTGACACCATATATTTT.

The CDR3 is CASSFRAGELFF. The CDR3, as DNA: TGTGCCAGCAGCTTTCGGGCCGGGGAGCTGTTTTTT. The rearrangement joins TRBV11-3 to TRBJ2-2; no firm D call. The V end lost 3 bases, the J end lost 6 bases, and 5 bases lay between the germline ends. The CDR3 covers 12 residues. Germline lookup yields CDR1 SGHNT and CDR2 YENEEA.

The V call is TRBV5-4, the J call TRBJ2-7; 7 positions agree with TRBD1. V shed 5 bases, J shed 2 bases, and the junction held 4 bases outside the gene matches. The CDR3 totals 13 residues. From germline, CDR1 is SGHNT and CDR2 YYREEE (reference sequence). This CDR3 is CASSGTVPYEQYF. CDR3 nucleotide sequence: TGTGCCAGCAGTGGGACAGTTCCCTACGAGCAGTACTTC.

CDR3 protein: CASSLAAGGELFF. CDR3 DNA: TGTGCCAGCAGCTTAGCCGCGGGCGGGGAGCTGTTTTTT. This rearrangement joins TRBV11-3 to TRBJ2-2, with D perhaps TRBD2 (5 bases). Germline assignment: CDR1 SGHNT and CDR2 YENEEA. The germline V and J ends were trimmed by 1 base and 7 bases, with 7 bases remaining between them. The CDR3 covers 13 residues.